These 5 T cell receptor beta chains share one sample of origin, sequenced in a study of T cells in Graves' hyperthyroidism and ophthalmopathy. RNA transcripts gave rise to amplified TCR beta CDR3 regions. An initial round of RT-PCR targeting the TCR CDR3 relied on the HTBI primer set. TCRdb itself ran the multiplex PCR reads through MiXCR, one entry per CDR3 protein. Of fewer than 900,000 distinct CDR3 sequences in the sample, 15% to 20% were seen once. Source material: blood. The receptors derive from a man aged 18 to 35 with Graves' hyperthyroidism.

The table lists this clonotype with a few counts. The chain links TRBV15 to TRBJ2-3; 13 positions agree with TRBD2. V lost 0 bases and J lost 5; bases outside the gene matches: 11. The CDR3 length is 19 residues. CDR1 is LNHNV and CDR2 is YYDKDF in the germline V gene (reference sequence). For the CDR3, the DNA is TGTGCCACCAGCAGAGATGAGGGGGGTGGACTAGCGGGAGAAGATACGCAGTATTTT. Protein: CATSRDEGGGLAGEDTQYF.

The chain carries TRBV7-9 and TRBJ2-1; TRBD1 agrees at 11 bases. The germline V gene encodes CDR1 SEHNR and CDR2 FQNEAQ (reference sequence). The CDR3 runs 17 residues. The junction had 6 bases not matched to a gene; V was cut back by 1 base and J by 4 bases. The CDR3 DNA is TGTGCCAGCAGCTTAGGGTACTGGGACAGGGGGTACAATGAGCAGTTCTTC. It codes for CASSLGYWDRGYNEQFF.

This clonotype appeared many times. CDR3 sequence reads: CASSLEAGGPSYNEQFF. CDR3 DNA sequence: TGTGCCAGCAGTTTAGAGGCGGGAGGGCCTTCCTACAATGAGCAGTTCTTC. V usage is TRBV27 and J usage is TRBJ2-1; 9 bases line up with TRBD2. J was trimmed by 1 base and V by 2 bases; bases with no gene match: 6. This CDR3 has 17 amino acids. Germline V gene sequence: CDR1 MNHEY, CDR2 SMNVEV (reference sequence).

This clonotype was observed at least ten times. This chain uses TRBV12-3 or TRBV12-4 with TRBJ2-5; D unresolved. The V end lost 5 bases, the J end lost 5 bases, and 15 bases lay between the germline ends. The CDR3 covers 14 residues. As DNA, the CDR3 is TGTGCCAGCAGTACCGGGCCCAGCCGTGAGACCCAGTACTTC. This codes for CASSTGPSRETQYF.

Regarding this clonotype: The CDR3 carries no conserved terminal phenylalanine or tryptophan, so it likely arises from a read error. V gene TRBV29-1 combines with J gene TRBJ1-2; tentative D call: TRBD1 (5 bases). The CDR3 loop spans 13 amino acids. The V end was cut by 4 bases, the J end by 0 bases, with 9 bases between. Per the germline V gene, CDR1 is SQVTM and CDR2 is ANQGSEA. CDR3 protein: CSVVAGPNYGYTL. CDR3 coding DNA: TGCAGCGTTGTGGCGGGGCCTAACTATGGCTACACCTTA.